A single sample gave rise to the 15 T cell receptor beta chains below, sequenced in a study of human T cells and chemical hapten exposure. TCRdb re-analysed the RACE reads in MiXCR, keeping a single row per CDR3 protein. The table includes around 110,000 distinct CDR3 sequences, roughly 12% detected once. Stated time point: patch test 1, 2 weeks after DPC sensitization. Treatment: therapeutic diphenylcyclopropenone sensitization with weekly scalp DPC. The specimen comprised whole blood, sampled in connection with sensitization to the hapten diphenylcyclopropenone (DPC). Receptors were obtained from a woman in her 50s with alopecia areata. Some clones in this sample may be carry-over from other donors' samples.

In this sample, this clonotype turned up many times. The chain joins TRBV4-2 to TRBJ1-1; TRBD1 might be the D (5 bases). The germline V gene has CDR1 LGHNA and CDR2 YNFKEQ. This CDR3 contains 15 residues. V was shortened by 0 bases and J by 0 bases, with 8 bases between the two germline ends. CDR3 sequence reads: CASSQEAGLNTEAFF. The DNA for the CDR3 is TGTGCCAGCAGCCAAGAGGCAGGGCTGAACACTGAAGCTTTCTTT.

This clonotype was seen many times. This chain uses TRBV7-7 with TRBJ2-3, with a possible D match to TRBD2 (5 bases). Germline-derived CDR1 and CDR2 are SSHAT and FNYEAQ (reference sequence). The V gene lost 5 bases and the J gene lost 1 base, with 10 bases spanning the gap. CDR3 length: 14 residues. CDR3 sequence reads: CASSPGLGTDTQYF. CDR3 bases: TGTGCCAGCAGCCCCGGACTCGGCACAGATACGCAGTATTTT. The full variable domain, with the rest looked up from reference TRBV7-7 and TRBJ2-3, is GAGVSQSPRYKVTKRGQDVTLRCDPISSHATLYWYQQALGQGPEFLTYFNYEAQPDKSGLPSDRFSAERPEGSISTLTIQRTEQRDSAMYRCASSPGLGTDTQYFGPGTRLTVL.

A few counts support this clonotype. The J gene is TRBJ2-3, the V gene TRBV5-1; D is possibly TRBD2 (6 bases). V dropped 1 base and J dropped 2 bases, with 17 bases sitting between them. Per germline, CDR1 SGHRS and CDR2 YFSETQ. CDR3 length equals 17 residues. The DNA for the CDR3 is TGCGCCAGCAGCTTGCCGGGACTCGACAAGTCCACAGATACGCAGTATTTT. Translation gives CASSLPGLDKSTDTQYF.

DNA of the CDR3: TGTGCCAGCAGGACCCTACAGGGGGTCGGCATTCAGTACTTC. Protein sequence: CASRTLQGVGIQYF. The V call is TRBV6-5, the J call TRBJ2-4; TRBD1 aligns across 8 bases. From germline, CDR1 is MNHEY and CDR2 SVGAGI. The CDR3 is 14 residues long. Trimming took 6 bases from V and 9 from J; bases not matched to a gene: 10.

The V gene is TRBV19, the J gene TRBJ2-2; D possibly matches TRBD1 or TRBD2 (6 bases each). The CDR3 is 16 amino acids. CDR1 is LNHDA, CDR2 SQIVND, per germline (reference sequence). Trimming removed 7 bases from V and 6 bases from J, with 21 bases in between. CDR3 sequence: CASTQPNGGRAGELFF. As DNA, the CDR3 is TGTGCCAGTACTCAGCCCAACGGGGGCAGGGCCGGGGAGCTGTTTTTT.

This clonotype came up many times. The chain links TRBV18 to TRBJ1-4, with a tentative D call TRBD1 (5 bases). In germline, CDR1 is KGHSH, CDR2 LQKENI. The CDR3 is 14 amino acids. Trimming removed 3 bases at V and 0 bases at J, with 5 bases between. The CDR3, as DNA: TGTGCCAGCTCACCGGGGGCAACTAATGAAAAACTGTTTTTT. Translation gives CASSPGATNEKLFF. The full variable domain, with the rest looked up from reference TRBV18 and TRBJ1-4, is NAGVMQNPRHLVRRRGQEARLRCSPMKGHSHVYWYRQLPEEGLKFMVYLQKENIIDESGMPKERFSAEFPKEGPSILRIQQVVRGDSAAYFCASSPGATNEKLFFGSGTQLSVL.

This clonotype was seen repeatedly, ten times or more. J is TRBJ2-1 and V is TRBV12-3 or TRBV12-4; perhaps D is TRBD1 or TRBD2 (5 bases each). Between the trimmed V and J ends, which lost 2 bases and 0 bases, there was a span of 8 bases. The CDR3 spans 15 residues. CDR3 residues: CASSLSGSSYNEQFF. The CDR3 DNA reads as TGTGCCAGCAGTTTATCAGGGAGCTCCTACAATGAGCAGTTCTTC.

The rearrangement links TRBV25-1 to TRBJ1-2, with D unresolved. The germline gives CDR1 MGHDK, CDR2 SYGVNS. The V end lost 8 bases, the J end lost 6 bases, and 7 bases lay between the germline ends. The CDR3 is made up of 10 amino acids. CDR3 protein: CASGGNGYTF. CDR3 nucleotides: TGTGCCAGCGGAGGGAATGGCTACACCTTC.

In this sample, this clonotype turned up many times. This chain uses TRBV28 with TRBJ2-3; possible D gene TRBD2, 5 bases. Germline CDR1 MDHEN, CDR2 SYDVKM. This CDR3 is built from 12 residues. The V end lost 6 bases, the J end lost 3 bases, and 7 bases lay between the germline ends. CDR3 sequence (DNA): TGTGCCAGCAGCTCGGGGACAGATACGCAGTATTTT. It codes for CASSSGTDTQYF.

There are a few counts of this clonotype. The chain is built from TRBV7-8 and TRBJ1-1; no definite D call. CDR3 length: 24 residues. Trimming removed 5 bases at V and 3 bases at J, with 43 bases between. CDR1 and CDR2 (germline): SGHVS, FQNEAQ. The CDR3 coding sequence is TGTGCCAGCAGCGCGTATCCGAGATTTAGTTTTTCCGATCAGATGGGCACCGACCACACTGAAGCTTTCTTT. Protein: CASSAYPRFSFSDQMGTDHTEAFF.

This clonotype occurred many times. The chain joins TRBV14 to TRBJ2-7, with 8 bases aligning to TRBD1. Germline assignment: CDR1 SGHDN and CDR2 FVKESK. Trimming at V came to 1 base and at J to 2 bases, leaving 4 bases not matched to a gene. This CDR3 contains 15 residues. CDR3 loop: CASSQGWDRTYEQYF. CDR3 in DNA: TGTGCCAGCAGCCAAGGTTGGGACAGGACCTACGAGCAGTACTTC.

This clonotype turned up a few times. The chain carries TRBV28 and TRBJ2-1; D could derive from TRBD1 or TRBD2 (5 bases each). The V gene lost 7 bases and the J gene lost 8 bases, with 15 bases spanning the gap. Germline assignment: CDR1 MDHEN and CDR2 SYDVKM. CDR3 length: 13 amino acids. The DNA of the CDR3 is TGTGCCAGCAAATTGCCAGGGAGCGATGAGCAGTTCTTC. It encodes CASKLPGSDEQFF.

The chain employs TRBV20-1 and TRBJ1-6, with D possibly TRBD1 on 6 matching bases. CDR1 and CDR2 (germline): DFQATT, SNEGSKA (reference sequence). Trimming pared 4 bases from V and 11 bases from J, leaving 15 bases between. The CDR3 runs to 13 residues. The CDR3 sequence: CSANRDTGPPLHF. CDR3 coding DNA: TGCAGTGCTAACCGGGACACCGGGCCACCCCTCCACTTT.

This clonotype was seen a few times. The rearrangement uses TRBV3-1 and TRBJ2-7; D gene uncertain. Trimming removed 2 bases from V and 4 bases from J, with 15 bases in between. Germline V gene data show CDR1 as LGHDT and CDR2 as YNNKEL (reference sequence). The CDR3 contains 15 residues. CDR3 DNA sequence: TGTGCCAGCAGCCAACCGCTGGCGAACGGGTACGAGCAGTACTTC. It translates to CASSQPLANGYEQYF.

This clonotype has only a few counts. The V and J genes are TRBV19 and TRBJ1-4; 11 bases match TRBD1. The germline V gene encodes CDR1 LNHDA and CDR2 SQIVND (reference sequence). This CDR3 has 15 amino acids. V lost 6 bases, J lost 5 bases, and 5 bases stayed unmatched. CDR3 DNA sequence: TGTGCCAGTAGCACGGACAGGGGGCAAAATGAAAAACTGTTTTTT. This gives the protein CASSTDRGQNEKLFF.